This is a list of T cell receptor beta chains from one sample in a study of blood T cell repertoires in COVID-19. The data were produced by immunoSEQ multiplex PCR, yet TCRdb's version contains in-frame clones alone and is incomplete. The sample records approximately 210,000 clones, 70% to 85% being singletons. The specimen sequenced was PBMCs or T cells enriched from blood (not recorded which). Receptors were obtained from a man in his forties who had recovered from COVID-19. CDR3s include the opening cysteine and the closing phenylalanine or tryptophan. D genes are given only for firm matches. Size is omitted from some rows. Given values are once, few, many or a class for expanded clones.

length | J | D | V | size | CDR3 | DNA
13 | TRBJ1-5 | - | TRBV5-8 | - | CASNEVRNQPQHF | TGTGCCAGCAACGAGGTTCGGAATCAGCCCCAGCATTTT
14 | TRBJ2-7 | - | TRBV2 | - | CASRPRGISYEQYF | TGTGCCAGCCGACCCCGGGGTATTTCCTACGAGCAGTACTTC
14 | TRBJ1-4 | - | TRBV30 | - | CAWSGTTAPEKLFF | TGTGCCTGGAGTGGGACAACTGCTCCTGAAAAACTGTTTTTT
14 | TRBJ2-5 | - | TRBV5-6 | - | CASSLRGFQETQYF | TGTGCCAGCAGCTTGCGGGGGTTCCAAGAGACCCAGTACTTC
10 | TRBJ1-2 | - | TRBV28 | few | CASGVSGYTF | TGTGCCAGCGGAGTCTCTGGCTACACCTTC
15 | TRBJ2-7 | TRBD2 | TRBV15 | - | CATSRASGAAYEQYF | TGTGCCACCAGCAGAGCTAGCGGGGCCGCCTACGAGCAGTACTTC
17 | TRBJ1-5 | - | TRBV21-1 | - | CASSTFRGTIGNQPQHF | TGTGCCAGCAGCACTTTCCGCGGCACAATTGGCAATCAGCCCCAGCATTTT
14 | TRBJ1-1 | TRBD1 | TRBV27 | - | CASSSRTGTTEAFF | TGTGCCAGCAGTTCCCGGACAGGAACCACTGAAGCTTTCTTT
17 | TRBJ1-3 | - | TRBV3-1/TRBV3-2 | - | CASSQVKRITSGNTIYF | TGTGCCAGCAGCCAAGTAAAGAGAATTACCTCTGGAAACACCATATATTTT
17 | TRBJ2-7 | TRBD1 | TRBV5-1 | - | CASSLGDSRSSSYEQYF | TGCGCCAGCAGCTTGGGGGACAGCCGCTCATCTTCCTACGAGCAGTACTTC
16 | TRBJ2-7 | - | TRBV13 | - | CASSSPLGEGVYEQYF | TGTGCCAGCAGCTCACCTCTCGGGGAGGGGGTTTACGAGCAGTACTTC
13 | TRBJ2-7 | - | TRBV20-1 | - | CSASATSSYEQYF | TGCAGTGCTAGTGCGACTAGCTCCTACGAGCAGTACTTC
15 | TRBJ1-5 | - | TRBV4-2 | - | CASSQGGDSNQPQHF | TGTGCCAGCAGCCAAGGGGGAGATAGCAATCAGCCCCAGCATTTT
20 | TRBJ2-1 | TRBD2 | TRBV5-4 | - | CASSLKAGGNFYPSYNEQFF | TGTGCCAGCTCACTTAAAGCGGGAGGGAACTTCTATCCCTCCTACAATGAGCAGTTCTTC
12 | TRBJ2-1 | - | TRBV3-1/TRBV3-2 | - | CASSQQRNEQFF | TGTGCCAGCAGCCAACAGAGGAATGAGCAGTTCTTC
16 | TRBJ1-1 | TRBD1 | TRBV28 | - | CASSSGQGRGYTEAFF | TGTGCCAGCAGTTCCGGACAGGGTAGGGGGTACACTGAAGCTTTCTTT
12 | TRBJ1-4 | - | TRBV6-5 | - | CASDSWGEKLFF | TGTGCCAGTGATTCGTGGGGCGAAAAACTGTTTTTT
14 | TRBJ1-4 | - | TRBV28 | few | CASSLTDANEKLFF | TGTGCCAGCAGTTTGACAGACGCAAATGAAAAACTGTTTTTT
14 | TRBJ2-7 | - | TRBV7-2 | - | CASSPQGGSYEQYF | TGTGCCAGCAGCCCCCAGGGGGGCTCCTACGAGCAGTACTTC
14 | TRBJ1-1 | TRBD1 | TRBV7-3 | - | CASSKDRAGTEAFF | TGTGCCAGCAGCAAGGACAGGGCAGGCACTGAAGCTTTCTTT
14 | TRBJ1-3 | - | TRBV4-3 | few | CASSLGGSGNTIYF | TGCGCCAGCAGTCTAGGGGGCTCTGGAAACACCATATATTTT
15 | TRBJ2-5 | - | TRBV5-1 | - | CASSPQGGHQETQYF | TGCGCCAGCAGCCCTCAGGGGGGACACCAAGAGACCCAGTACTTC
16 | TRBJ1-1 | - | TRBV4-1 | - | CASSQPETGTYTEAFF | TGCGCCAGCAGCCAACCGGAAACCGGGACATACACTGAAGCTTTCTTT
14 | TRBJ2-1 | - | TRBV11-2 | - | CASSLPRGWDEQFF | TGTGCCAGCAGCTTACCTAGGGGCTGGGATGAGCAGTTCTTC
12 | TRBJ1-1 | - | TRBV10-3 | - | CAISDGGTEAFF | TGTGCCATCAGTGATGGAGGCACTGAAGCTTTCTTT
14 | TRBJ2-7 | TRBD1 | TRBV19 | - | CASSPQTGGVEQYF | TGTGCCAGTAGTCCACAGACAGGGGGTGTCGAGCAGTACTTC
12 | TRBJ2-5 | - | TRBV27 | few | CASSDNRVNQYF | TGTGCCAGCAGTGACAACAGGGTTAACCAGTACTTC
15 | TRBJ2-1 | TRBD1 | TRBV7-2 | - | CASSLGTGNYNEQFF | TGTGCCAGCAGCTTAGGGACAGGAAACTACAATGAGCAGTTCTTC
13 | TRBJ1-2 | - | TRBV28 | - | CASRETANYGYTF | TGTGCCAGCAGAGAGACTGCTAACTATGGCTACACCTTC
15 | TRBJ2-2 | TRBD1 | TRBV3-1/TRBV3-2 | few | CASSQGRGSKGELFF | TGTGCCAGCAGCCAAGGCAGGGGGAGTAAAGGGGAGCTGTTTTTT
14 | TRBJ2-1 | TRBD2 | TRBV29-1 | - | CSVGASGSWNEQFF | TGCAGCGTTGGGGCTAGCGGGAGTTGGAATGAGCAGTTCTTC
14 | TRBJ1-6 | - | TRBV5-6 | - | CASGQGSYNSPLHF | TGTGCCAGCGGGCAGGGCTCCTATAATTCACCCCTCCACTTT
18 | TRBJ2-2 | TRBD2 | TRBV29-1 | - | CSAERGLAGAINTGELFF | TGCAGCGCCGAACGGGGACTAGCGGGAGCCATTAACACCGGGGAGCTGTTTTTT
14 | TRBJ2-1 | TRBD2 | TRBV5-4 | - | CASSFAGGVDEQFF | TGTGCCAGCAGCTTTGCGGGAGGGGTGGATGAGCAGTTCTTC
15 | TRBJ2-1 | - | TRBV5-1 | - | CASSSTLAIRDEQFF | TGCGCCAGCAGCTCAACACTAGCAATTAGGGATGAGCAGTTCTTC
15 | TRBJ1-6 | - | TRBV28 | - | CASRRGQFFNSPLHF | TGTGCCAGCAGGCGGGGGCAGTTCTTTAATTCACCCCTCCACTTT
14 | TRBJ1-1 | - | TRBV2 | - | CASNGQLGNTEAFF | TGTGCCAGCAACGGACAATTGGGGAACACTGAAGCTTTCTTT
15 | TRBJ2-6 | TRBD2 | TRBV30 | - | CALGRVMEGANVLTF | TGTGCTTTAGGGAGGGTGATGGAAGGGGCCAACGTCCTGACTTTC
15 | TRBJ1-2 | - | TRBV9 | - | CASSVAQEAFYGYTF | TGTGCCAGCAGCGTAGCCCAGGAGGCTTTCTATGGCTACACCTTC
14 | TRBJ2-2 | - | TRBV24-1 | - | CATGDKVLPGELFF | TGTGCCACCGGGGACAAAGTTCTTCCCGGGGAGCTGTTTTTT
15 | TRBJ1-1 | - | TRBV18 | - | CASSSGGGLNTEAFF | TGTGCCAGCTCATCGGGTGGCGGATTAAACACTGAAGCTTTCTTT
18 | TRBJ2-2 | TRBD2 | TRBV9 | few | CASSATTSGGPNTGELFF | TGTGCCAGCAGCGCCACTACTAGCGGGGGACCTAACACCGGGGAGCTGTTTTTT
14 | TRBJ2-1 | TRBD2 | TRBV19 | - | CASSVSGWDNEQFF | TGTGCCAGTAGTGTTAGCGGGTGGGACAATGAGCAGTTCTTC
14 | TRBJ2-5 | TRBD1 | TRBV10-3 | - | CAISEGRDRETQYF | TGTGCCATCAGTGAGGGCAGGGACAGGGAGACCCAGTACTTC
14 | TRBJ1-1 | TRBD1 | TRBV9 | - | CASSVLTGENEAFF | TGTGCCAGCAGCGTATTGACAGGGGAAAATGAAGCTTTCTTT
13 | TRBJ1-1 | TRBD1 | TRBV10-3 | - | CAIRTGEYTEAFF | TGTGCCATCAGGACAGGGGAGTACACTGAAGCTTTCTTT
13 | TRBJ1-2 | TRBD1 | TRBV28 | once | CASVRQGSYGYTF | TGTGCCAGCGTAAGACAGGGAAGCTATGGCTACACCTTC
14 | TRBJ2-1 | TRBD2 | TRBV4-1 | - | CASSHSGSNNEQFF | TGCGCCAGCAGTCACAGCGGGAGTAACAATGAGCAGTTCTTC
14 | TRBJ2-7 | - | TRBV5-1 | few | CASRDPGASYEQYF | TGCGCCAGCAGAGATCCGGGTGCCTCCTACGAGCAGTACTTC
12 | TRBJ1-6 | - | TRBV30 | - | CASDSGNSPLHF | TGTGCCTCTGACAGTGGGAATTCACCCCTCCACTTT
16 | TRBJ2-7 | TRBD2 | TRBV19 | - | CASSSRLAGDRNEQYF | TGTGCCAGTAGTTCGCGACTAGCGGGAGATAGGAACGAGCAGTACTTC
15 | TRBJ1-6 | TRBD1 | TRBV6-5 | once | CASRVRGQGNSPLHF | TGTGCCAGCAGAGTGCGGGGACAGGGAAATTCACCCCTCCACTTT
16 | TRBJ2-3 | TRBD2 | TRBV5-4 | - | CASSVKLAVTTDTQYF | TGTGCCAGCAGCGTCAAACTAGCGGTAACCACAGATACGCAGTATTTT
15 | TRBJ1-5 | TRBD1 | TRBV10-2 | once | CASSERDRANQPQHF | TGCGCCAGCAGTGAACGCGACAGGGCTAATCAGCCCCAGCATTTT
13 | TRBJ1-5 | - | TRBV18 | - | CASSASTELPQHF | TGTGCCAGCTCAGCCTCGACAGAGCTGCCCCAGCATTTT